The sequence of this TCR beta chain was determined in a study of T cells in Graves' hyperthyroidism and ophthalmopathy. Amplified TCR beta CDR3 regions came from RNA transcripts. Using the HTBI primer set, a first-round RT-PCR was run on the TCR CDR3. In TCRdb, the multiplex PCR reads were re-called with MiXCR into one record per CDR3 protein. Here the sample spans more than 500,000 distinct CDR3 sequences, 14% being singletons. The V gene's germline CDR1 is MNHEY and CDR2 SVGEGT. The V and J ends lost 2 bases and 4 bases, in that order; junction bases with no gene match: 5. This CDR3 comprises 15 residues.

This chain uses TRBV6-2 or TRBV6-3 with TRBJ1-5, with 7 nucleotides matching TRBD1. This clonotype originated in a woman in her forties with Graves' hyperthyroidism. The sample comprised blood. The CDR3 here is CASSYRRDRNQPQHF. The DNA of the CDR3 is TGTGCCAGCAGTTACCGAAGGGACAGAAATCAGCCCCAGCATTTT.